The rows below give T cell receptor beta chains drawn from one sample of a study of T-cell memory formation after mild COVID-19. TCRdb itself ran the 5' RACE reads through MiXCR, one entry per CDR3 protein. The data contain around 440,000 distinct CDR3 sequences, approximately 18% of them singletons. The sample consisted of PBMCs or a T cell subset sorted from them (not recorded which). The receptors shown here come from an adult woman who had mild COVID-19 (a few samples of this study predate the infection). Cell type and time point are not known. The CDR3 runs from the conserved cysteine through the conserved F or W. A D gene is named only where the DNA matches it firmly. Expanded clones are given a class, and other clones once, few, many or no size at all.

d_gene	v_gene	abundance	j_gene	CDR3nt	CDR3aa
TRBD1	TRBV29-1	few	TRBJ2-7	TGCAGCGTTGAAGACCGGGACAGGGAGCCCTACGAGCAGTACTTC	CSVEDRDREPYEQYF
NA	TRBV12-3/TRBV12-4	few	TRBJ2-2	TGTGCCAGCAGATCCCAATCGGCCACCGGGGAGCTGTTTTTT	CASRSQSATGELFF
NA	TRBV7-9	few	TRBJ1-1	TGTGCCAGCAGCTTAGGCAGGGAATACACTGAAGCTTTCTTT	CASSLGREYTEAFF
NA	TRBV5-1	few	TRBJ2-3	TGCGCCAGCAGAGGCCGGGGGGACAGGAATCACATCACAGATACGCAGTATTTT	CASRGRGDRNHITDTQYF
TRBD2	TRBV24-1	NA	TRBJ2-1	TGTGCCACCAGTGACATAAGACTAGCGGGGCGGCACAATGAGCAGTTCTTC	CATSDIRLAGRHNEQFF
NA	TRBV7-8	few	TRBJ1-4	TGTGCCAGCAGCTTAGCCTTAGCGGCAACTAATGAAAAACTGTTTTTT	CASSLALAATNEKLFF
NA	TRBV4-3	few	TRBJ1-2	TGCGCCAGCAGCCAAGACGAGGGAGGCAACTATGGCTACACCTTC	CASSQDEGGNYGYTF
NA	TRBV19	NA	TRBJ1-1	TGTGCCAGTGCTAAAGGCACAGTGAACACTGAAGCTTTCTTT	CASAKGTVNTEAFF
TRBD2	TRBV5-4	few	TRBJ2-1	TGTGCCAGCAGCTTGGCGGGGGGGTACTACAATGAGCAGTTCTTC	CASSLAGGYYNEQFF
TRBD2	TRBV27	NA	TRBJ2-7	TGTGCCAGCAGTTCCGGAAATAGCGGGGGTTCTTTTAGGTACGAGCAGTACTTC	CASSSGNSGGSFRYEQYF
NA	TRBV5-4	few	TRBJ2-5	TGTGCCAGCAGCTCGGGGACGGATCAAGAGACCCAGTACTTC	CASSSGTDQETQYF
NA	TRBV20-1	NA	TRBJ2-5	TGCAGTGCAAAAGCGATCCACGAAGAGACCCAGTACTTC	CSAKAIHEETQYF
NA	TRBV12-3/TRBV12-4	few	TRBJ1-2	TGTGCCAGCAGGCAGGGTATGGGCTACACCTTC	CASRQGMGYTF
NA	TRBV6-6	few	TRBJ2-3	TGTGCCAGCAGGGGAATCCTAGGGGCAGATACGCAGTATTTT	CASRGILGADTQYF
TRBD2	TRBV30	few	TRBJ2-2	TGTGCCTCAAATCCGGGACTAGCGGGAGTAAACACCGGGGAGCTGTTTTTT	CASNPGLAGVNTGELFF
NA	TRBV7-9	NA	TRBJ2-1	TGTGCCAGCAGCTCGAGAACTAGAAGCTCCTACAATGAGCAGTTCTTC	CASSSRTRSSYNEQFF
TRBD1	TRBV7-2	NA	TRBJ1-2	TGTGCCAGCAGCTTAGACCAAGGACAGGGGGCGCAAGGCTACACCTTC	CASSLDQGQGAQGYTF
TRBD2	TRBV7-3	NA	TRBJ2-1	TGTGCCAGCAGCTTCGGATTCGGACTAGCGTATAATGAGCAGTTCTTC	CASSFGFGLAYNEQFF
TRBD1	TRBV2	NA	TRBJ1-2	TGTGCCAGCAGTGAAAAGTCAGGGGGTGGCTACACCTTC	CASSEKSGGGYTF
TRBD2	TRBV2	NA	TRBJ2-3	TGTGCCTCTCTGCCACTAGCGGTGACGACAGATACGCAGTATTTT	CASLPLAVTTDTQYF
NA	TRBV12-3/TRBV12-4	NA	TRBJ2-4	TGTGCCAGCAGTCTTAGGGTGTCCATCCAGTACTTC	CASSLRVSIQYF
NA	TRBV7-2	NA	TRBJ2-7	TGTGCCAGCATAATGCCAGGGTCTGGCGAGCAGTACTTC	CASIMPGSGEQYF
NA	TRBV20-1	NA	TRBJ2-2	TGCAGTGCTAGAGACGGACACCTCACCGGGGAGCTGTTTTTT	CSARDGHLTGELFF
NA	TRBV5-6	NA	TRBJ1-1	TGTGCCAGCAGCCTCATTATGGAGGGGCCGAACACTGAAGCTTTCTTT	CASSLIMEGPNTEAFF
NA	TRBV7-9	NA	TRBJ1-2	TGTGCCAGCAGCTTAGCCCGCATGGGTGGGGTTGGCTACACCTTC	CASSLARMGGVGYTF
TRBD1	TRBV11-3	few	TRBJ2-2	TGTGCCAGCAGGAACGGACAGGGACAGAGCACCGGGGAGCTGTTTTTT	CASRNGQGQSTGELFF
TRBD2	TRBV20-1	few	TRBJ2-1	TGCAGTGCTAGACCTACCGGGAGGGGGGCTAGCGGGAGGTGGAATGAGCAGTTCTTC	CSARPTGRGASGRWNEQFF
NA	TRBV18	NA	TRBJ1-1	TGTGCCAGCTCCAACCGGGAGCTTCTCATGAACACTGAAGCTTTCTTT	CASSNRELLMNTEAFF
TRBD1	TRBV7-9	NA	TRBJ2-1	TGTGCCAGCAGCTTCCGGGACAGACAATACAATGAGCAGTTCTTC	CASSFRDRQYNEQFF
NA	TRBV6-1	NA	TRBJ1-2	TGTGCCAGCATAGAGGTCGAGGGGTATGGCTACACCTTC	CASIEVEGYGYTF
NA	TRBV7-9	few	TRBJ1-1	TGTGCCAGCAACGAACGGTGGACTCTAGAAGCTTTCTTT	CASNERWTLEAFF
TRBD2	TRBV9	few	TRBJ2-3	TGTGCCAGCAGCGTAGCTCCCGCTAGCGGGAGCTCAGATACGCAGTATTTT	CASSVAPASGSSDTQYF
NA	TRBV4-3	NA	TRBJ2-7	TGCGCCAGCAGCCAAGCCGGCCGGGTCGCGAGCTACGAGCAGTACTTC	CASSQAGRVASYEQYF
NA	TRBV30	NA	TRBJ2-7	TGTGCCTGGAGTGTACGACTGGCAGGGGCCTACGAGCAGTACTTC	CAWSVRLAGAYEQYF
NA	TRBV9	NA	TRBJ2-7	TGTGCCAGTTCTAAAGACAGCGGCGAGCAGTACTTC	CASSKDSGEQYF
NA	TRBV7-9	few	TRBJ1-4	TGTGCCAGCAGCGGGGGCGATGCGGAAAAACTGTTTTTT	CASSGGDAEKLFF
NA	TRBV6-6	NA	TRBJ1-1	TGTGCCAGCAGTTCGGGACGGAGCCTCTCCCTGAACACTGAAGCTTTCTTT	CASSSGRSLSLNTEAFF
TRBD1	TRBV7-3	many	TRBJ2-6	TGTGCCAGCAGCCTAACCGGGACAGTAAACTCTGGGGCCAACGTCCTGACTTTC	CASSLTGTVNSGANVLTF
NA	TRBV20-1	NA	TRBJ1-2	TGCAGTGCTAGGTACCCTCCGGATTTGGATGGCTACACCTTC	CSARYPPDLDGYTF
NA	TRBV19	NA	TRBJ2-7	TGTGCCAGTAGTATCTCGGACATCTCCTACGAGCAGTACTTC	CASSISDISYEQYF
NA	TRBV4-1	NA	TRBJ2-7	TGCGCCAGCAGCCAAGCGAGCCAGGGACCCTACGAGCAGTACTTC	CASSQASQGPYEQYF
NA	TRBV19	once	TRBJ1-5	TGTGCCAGTAGCACCGGGGGACTCAATCAGCCCCAGCATTTT	CASSTGGLNQPQHF
NA	TRBV6-2/TRBV6-3	NA	TRBJ2-2	TGTGCCAGCAACGTCGGGGGTCCCGGGGGCACCGGGGAGCTGTTTTTT	CASNVGGPGGTGELFF
TRBD2	TRBV7-2	many	TRBJ2-5	TGTGCCAGCAGCTTAGTAGCGCTAGCGGTCAAAAATCAGGAGACCCAGTACTTC	CASSLVALAVKNQETQYF